This passage covers 15 T cell receptor beta chains from one sample sequenced in a study of T cell repertoires in cytomegalovirus infection. TCRdb analysed the reads with MiXCR anew, one entry per CDR3 protein. The sample has fewer than 200,000 distinct CDR3 sequences; approximately 14% are singletons. Sequences were obtained from PBMCs. The receptor set was obtained from a human donor in good health (CMV status not recorded). Some clones in this sample may be carry-over from other donors' samples.

This clonotype came up a few times. The gene calls are TRBV14 and TRBJ2-7, with D tentatively TRBD2 (6 bases). V was trimmed by 3 bases and J by 7 bases, leaving 13 bases between them. CDR1 SGHDN and CDR2 FVKESK come from the germline V gene. This CDR3 region has 13 residues. CDR3 loop: CASSHGLEGEQYF. The CDR3 nucleotides read TGTGCCAGCAGCCATGGTCTGGAGGGGGAGCAGTACTTC.

The sample holds many counts of this clonotype. The rearrangement links TRBV7-9 to TRBJ2-7, with 10 bases aligning to TRBD2. V lost 9 bases and J lost 2; bases outside the gene matches: 4. From germline, CDR1 is SEHNR and CDR2 FQNEAQ (reference sequence). There are 13 residues in the CDR3. The DNA of the CDR3 is TGTGCCAGTACTAGCGGGGTCACCTACGAGCAGTACTTC. Encoded protein: CASTSGVTYEQYF.

The chain has TRBV3-1 and TRBJ1-1; D ambiguous. Deletions cut 4 bases from V and 5 bases from J, with 14 bases between. The CDR3 covers 14 residues. Germline V gene lookup returns CDR1 LGHDT and CDR2 YNNKEL (reference sequence). The CDR3 DNA reads TGTGCCAGCAGCCCGAGGTTTATCCAGACTGAAGCTTTCTTT. Encoded protein: CASSPRFIQTEAFF.

This chain links TRBV30 with TRBJ2-7; 10 bases match TRBD1. Germline loops: CDR1 GTSNPN, CDR2 SVGIG (reference sequence). CDR3 length: 12 amino acids. J gave up 4 bases and V 5 bases, and 2 bases lay outside the gene matches. This CDR3 is CAWDRGLYEQYF. The DNA of the CDR3 is TGTGCCTGGGACAGGGGGCTATACGAGCAGTACTTC.

In this sample, this clonotype turned up a few times. CDR3 bases: TGTGCCAGCAGTTCAGGGCCCCCCTACGAGCAGTACTTC. Translation: CASSSGPPYEQYF. The rearrangement joins TRBV28 to TRBJ2-7, with TRBD1 as a possible D gene (5 bases). V lost 4 bases and J lost 2, with 9 bases in between. Per germline, CDR1 MDHEN and CDR2 SYDVKM. The CDR3 runs 13 residues.

This clonotype was counted ten times or more. This chain links TRBV6-2 or TRBV6-3 with TRBJ2-1; TRBD2 matches 7 bases. The CDR3 has 15 residues. CDR1 MNHEY and CDR2 SVGEGT come from the germline V gene. The trim removed 7 bases at V and 5 bases at J, leaving 11 bases unmatched. The CDR3 DNA follows: TGTGCCAGCATCCAACCGGGAGGAGCGGACAATGAGCAGTTCTTC. Translated, it gives CASIQPGGADNEQFF.

This clonotype was detected ten times or more. V usage is TRBV11-1 and J usage is TRBJ1-1; 7 bases are shared with TRBD1. This CDR3 has 15 residues. The V and J ends lost 0 bases and 4 bases, in that order; junction bases with no gene match: 5. In germline, CDR1 is SGHAT, CDR2 FQDESV (reference sequence). CDR3 sequence (DNA): TGTGCCAGCAGCTTAGCGGCAGGGGGGGGCACTGAAGCTTTCTTT. Translating it yields CASSLAAGGGTEAFF.

V gene TRBV10-3 combines with J gene TRBJ1-2; TRBD1 aligns across 10 bases. Per the germline V gene, CDR1 is ENHRY and CDR2 is SYGVKD. The CDR3 length is 15 residues. Trimming cost V 7 bases and J 5 bases; bases outside gene matches: 10. The DNA for the CDR3 is TGTGCCATCAATGAAAGGGACAGGGGACGATATGGCTACACCTTC. Translated, it gives CAINERDRGRYGYTF.

This clonotype was recorded a few times. The genes are TRBV29-1 and TRBJ2-2; 10 positions match TRBD1. The CDR3 has 13 amino acids. J gave up 5 bases and V 4 bases, and 1 base lay outside the gene matches. Germline CDR1 is SQVTM and CDR2 is ANQGSEA. In DNA, the CDR3 is TGCAGCGTTGGGGACAGGGGTACCGGGGAGCTGTTTTTT. Its protein product is CSVGDRGTGELFF.

V usage is TRBV19 and J usage is TRBJ1-1; TRBD1 agrees at 9 bases. Germline V gene data show CDR1 as LNHDA and CDR2 as SQIVND (reference sequence). The CDR3 extends over 16 amino acids. V shed 3 bases and J 3 bases; nucleotides not matched to a gene: 8. CDR3 in DNA: TGTGCCAGTAGTATCCCCACAGGGGGCCTGGACACTGAAGCTTTCTTT. Protein sequence: CASSIPTGGLDTEAFF.

This clonotype was seen many times. This rearrangement joins TRBV6-2 or TRBV6-3 to TRBJ2-1, with no clear D. Trimming took 5 bases from V and 15 from J, leaving 17 bases between them. This CDR3 has 12 residues. The V gene's germline CDR1 is MNHEY and CDR2 SVGEGT. The CDR3: CASSPRPTGPFF. CDR3 sequence (DNA): TGTGCCAGCAGTCCGCGACCCACTGGGCCGTTCTTC.

There are many counts of this clonotype. The V call is TRBV7-8, the J call TRBJ2-2, with D unresolved. The V gene lost 2 bases and the J gene lost 3 bases, with 10 bases spanning the gap. CDR1 is SGHVS and CDR2 is FQNEAQ in the germline V gene. The CDR3 runs 15 residues. This chain's CDR3 is CASSLPQIDTGELFF. CDR3 nucleotides: TGTGCCAGCAGCTTACCGCAGATCGACACCGGGGAGCTGTTTTTT. The full variable domain, completed using reference TRBV7-8 and TRBJ2-2, is GAGVSQSPRYKVAKRGQDVALRCDPISGHVSLFWYQQALGQGPEFLTYFQNEAQLDKSGLPSDRFFAERPEGSVSTLKIQRTQQEDSAVYLCASSLPQIDTGELFFGEGSRLTVL.

Worth noting for this clonotype: Possible read error: a much larger clone is one base away. This rearrangement joins TRBV4-1 to TRBJ1-5; D ambiguous. V was cut by 5 bases and J by 5 bases, with 16 bases left in between. This CDR3 has 15 amino acids. Per the germline V gene, CDR1 is MGHRA and CDR2 is YSYEKL. CDR3: CASSCSGDFDQPQHF. The CDR3 bases are TGCGCCAGCAGCTGCAGCGGGGATTTCGATCAGCCCCAGCATTTT.

The rearrangement uses TRBV10-3 and TRBJ2-7; perhaps TRBD1 as D (6 bases). The V end was cut by 4 bases, the J end by 3 bases, with 7 bases between. The CDR3 has 12 residues. Germline CDR1 and CDR2: ENHRY and SYGVKD. The CDR3 DNA follows: TGTGCCATCAGTGCGGACAGCTACGAGCAGTACTTC. Translation: CAISADSYEQYF.

This clonotype appeared many times. The CDR3 sequence: CASSPSGVLYEQYF. The CDR3 DNA follows: TGTGCCAGCAGCCCCAGTGGGGTTCTCTACGAGCAGTACTTC. This chain joins TRBV7-2 and TRBJ2-7; D gene uncertain. The CDR3 consists of 14 residues. The V gene lost 5 bases and the J gene lost 3 bases, with 14 bases spanning the gap. CDR1 and CDR2 (germline): SGHTA, FQGNSA.